The 30 T cell receptor beta chains in this list originate from one sample, sequenced in a study of OX40 agonist ivuxolimab in advanced cancers. The protocol was immunoSEQ multiplex PCR, while the TCRdb copy is restricted to in-frame clones and leaves out a portion. The table lists about 73,000 clones, 80% to 95% of them singletons. The sequencing used CD4+ or CD8+ T cells sorted from blood, collected in a trial of the OX40 agonist ivuxolimab. These receptors were collected from an adult with an advanced solid tumor such as melanoma, head and neck, liver or kidney cancer.

CDR3 sequence reads: CSANRGTEQYF. The CDR3 DNA reads as TGCAGTGCCAACAGGGGCACCGAGCAGTACTTC. V and J are TRBV20-1 and TRBJ2-7, with 7 bases that match TRBD1. In germline, CDR1 is DFQATT, CDR2 SNEGSKA (reference sequence). The junction had 5 bases not matched to a gene; V was cut back by 6 bases and J by 6 bases. This CDR3 has 11 residues.

The CDR3 bases are TGTGCCAGTAGTCCACTAGCGGGAGGGTCCGGTACGCAGTATTTT. As protein: CASSPLAGGSGTQYF. The chain is built from TRBV19 and TRBJ2-3, with 13 bases matching TRBD2. The germline V gene has CDR1 LNHDA and CDR2 SQIVND (reference sequence). The CDR3 runs 15 residues. V shed 5 bases and J 8 bases; nucleotides not matched to a gene: 7.

This chain joins TRBV19 and TRBJ1-5; D remains ambiguous. The CDR3 is 15 residues long. V lost 6 bases to trimming and J lost 1 base, with 13 bases between them. Germline lookup yields CDR1 LNHDA and CDR2 SQIVND (reference sequence). DNA for the CDR3: TGTGCCAGTAGAGGAAGGGAGAGAAGCAATCAGCCCCAGCATTTT. It translates to CASRGRERSNQPQHF.

The V call is TRBV18, the J call TRBJ1-4; 8 bases agree with TRBD1. CDR1 is KGHSH, CDR2 LQKENI, per germline. This CDR3 has 15 residues. V lost 3 bases, J lost 5 bases, and 5 bases stayed unmatched. The DNA of the CDR3 is TGTGCCAGCTCACCCCGGACAGGGTCAAATGAAAAACTGTTTTTT. It specifies CASSPRTGSNEKLFF.

The chain couples TRBV19 to TRBJ2-5; tentative D call: TRBD1 (5 bases). CDR3 length equals 11 residues. V lost 10 bases and J lost 7, with 13 bases in between. The germline CDR1 and CDR2 sequences are LNHDA and SQIVND (reference sequence). The CDR3 bases are TGTGCCACCAGGGCGGCCTCGACCCAGTACTTC. Protein sequence: CATRAASTQYF.

The rearrangement joins TRBV14 to TRBJ2-3; D unclear. Germline V lookup: CDR1 SGHDN, CDR2 FVKESK. Trimming took off 6 bases at V and 5 bases at J, with 6 bases between the two ends. The CDR3 runs 11 residues. CDR3 loop: CASSHRDTQYF. The CDR3 coding sequence is TGTGCCAGCAGTCACCGAGATACGCAGTATTTT. The variable domain in full, with the rest retrieved from reference TRBV14 and TRBJ2-3, is EAGVTQFPSHSVIEKGQTVTLRCDPISGHDNLYWYRRVMGKEIKFLLHFVKESKQDESGMPNNRFLAERTGGTYSTLKVQPAELEDSGVYFCASSHRDTQYFGPGTRLTVL.

This rearrangement joins TRBV6-5 to TRBJ2-3; 11 nucleotides line up with TRBD2. Trimming at V came to 6 bases and at J to 0 bases, leaving 2 bases not matched to a gene. Germline lookup yields CDR1 MNHEY and CDR2 SVGAGI. The CDR3 sequence is 15 residues long. CDR3 residues: CASSRLAGSTDTQYF. The DNA of the CDR3 is TGTGCCAGCAGCCGACTAGCGGGAAGCACAGATACGCAGTATTTT.

The rearrangement uses TRBV7-2 and TRBJ1-2, with D possibly matching TRBD1 (5 bases). V was clipped by 1 base and J by 0 bases, with 12 bases between them. CDR3 size: 16 residues. Germline assignment: CDR1 SGHTA and CDR2 FQGNSA. CDR3 protein: CASSLVGGASNYGYTF. The CDR3 DNA reads TGTGCCAGCAGCTTAGTGGGAGGGGCCTCTAACTATGGCTACACCTTC.

The chain combines TRBV4-3 with TRBJ2-2; perhaps TRBD2 as D (6 bases). The CDR3 spans 17 residues. Germline loops: CDR1 LGHNA, CDR2 YSLEER. The ends were cut back, 4 bases at V and 6 bases at J, with 21 bases in the middle. CDR3 amino acids: CASSRGSAEGAAGELFF. In DNA, the CDR3 is TGCGCCAGCAGCCGGGGATCCGCGGAGGGAGCGGCCGGGGAGCTGTTTTTT.

This chain joins TRBV7-8 and TRBJ2-1; 7 bases are a match to TRBD2. The CDR3 is 15 amino acids. Germline V CDR1 and CDR2: SGHVS, FQNEAQ. The V and J ends lost 1 base and 3 bases, in that order; junction bases with no gene match: 3. CDR3 in amino acids: CASSLVGTNYNEQFF. The CDR3 DNA reads as TGTGCCAGCAGCTTAGTCGGGACTAACTACAATGAGCAGTTCTTC.

The gene calls are TRBV7-2 and TRBJ2-7; 12 bases line up with TRBD2. V lost 4 bases to trimming and J lost 6 bases; unmatched junction nucleotides: 10. The germline gives CDR1 SGHTA, CDR2 FQGNSA. The CDR3 runs to 16 residues. Here the CDR3 reads CASSSTLLAGGREQYF. The CDR3 coding sequence is TGTGCCAGCAGCTCGACACTACTAGCGGGAGGTCGCGAGCAGTACTTC.

V usage is TRBV5-4 and J usage is TRBJ2-3; 8 positions match TRBD2. The V segment lost 6 bases and the J segment 4 bases; nucleotides outside the gene matches: 7. The CDR3 sequence is 14 residues long. CDR1 is SGHNT, CDR2 YYREEE, per germline (reference sequence). The CDR3 loop is CASTLYGRADTQYF. CDR3 DNA: TGTGCCAGCACCCTTTACGGGAGGGCAGATACGCAGTATTTT. The whole variable domain, remainder taken from reference TRBV5-4 and TRBJ2-3, is ETGVTQSPTHLIKTRGQQVTLRCSSQSGHNTVSWYQQALGQGPQFIFQYYREEENGRGNFPPRFSGLQFPNYSSELNVNALELDDSALYLCASTLYGRADTQYFGPGTRLTVL.

The CDR3 loop reads CVVETFPGANVLTF. CDR3 sequence (DNA): TGTGTCGTGGAGACGTTCCCTGGGGCCAACGTCCTGACTTTC. J is TRBJ2-6 and V is TRBV30; D is undetermined. This CDR3 is built from 14 residues. Germline V gene lookup returns CDR1 GTSNPN and CDR2 SVGIG (reference sequence).

The chain is built from TRBV10-3 and TRBJ2-1, with 8 bases fitting TRBD2. V dropped 6 bases and J dropped 4; count of bases not matched to a gene: 5. The V gene's germline CDR1 is ENHRY and CDR2 SYGVKD. This CDR3 contains 14 residues. CDR3 nucleotide sequence: TGTGCCATCAGCCCCACTAGCGGATACAATGAGCAGTTCTTC. Translated: CAISPTSGYNEQFF.

The chain has TRBV19 and TRBJ1-4; possible D gene TRBD1, 5 bases. V lost 7 bases to trimming and J lost 10 bases, with 16 bases between them. The germline gives CDR1 LNHDA, CDR2 SQIVND (reference sequence). CDR3 length: 13 amino acids. The chain's CDR3 is CASTSTAFGKLFF. The CDR3 DNA sequence: TGTGCCAGTACCTCGACAGCGTTCGGAAAACTGTTTTTT.

The V and J genes are TRBV19 and TRBJ2-3; 12 bases align to TRBD2. The junction had 10 bases not matched to a gene; V was cut back by 3 bases and J by 9 bases. Germline CDR1 and CDR2: LNHDA and SQIVND (reference sequence). CDR3 size: 16 residues. CDR3 loop: CASSIPGLAGFRTQYF. CDR3 in DNA: TGTGCCAGTAGTATCCCCGGACTAGCGGGATTTAGGACGCAGTATTTT.

The V and J genes are TRBV6-4 and TRBJ2-3, with D unclear. There are 14 residues in the CDR3. The V and J ends lost 2 bases and 0 bases respectively, with 6 bases between them. Germline lookup yields CDR1 MRHNA and CDR2 SNTAGT. The CDR3 DNA reads as TGTGCCAGCAGTGACCCGGACAGCACAGATACGCAGTATTTT. It translates to CASSDPDSTDTQYF.

This chain joins TRBV27 and TRBJ2-1, with 7 positions matching TRBD1. This CDR3 is built from 13 residues. The V gene's germline CDR1 is MNHEY and CDR2 SMNVEV (reference sequence). Germline trimming cut 7 bases from V and 5 bases from J; bases unmatched to any gene: 5. The CDR3, as DNA: TGTGCCAGCAATCGACAGGGTAACAATGAGCAGTTCTTC. Residues: CASNRQGNNEQFF.

This clone showed up just once. The chain has TRBV6-5 and TRBJ1-3; possible D gene TRBD1, 5 bases. V dropped 0 bases and J dropped 0 bases, with 9 bases sitting between them. Germline CDR1 is MNHEY and CDR2 is SVGAGI. This CDR3 has 16 amino acids. The CDR3 region has the DNA TGTGCCAGCAGTTACTCCCGGGACGGCTCTGGAAACACCATATATTTT. It is translated as CASSYSRDGSGNTIYF.

The genes are TRBV5-6 and TRBJ1-2; D is ambiguous. The CDR3 extends over 14 amino acids. Per the germline V gene, CDR1 is SGHDT and CDR2 is YYEEEE. Trimming stripped 1 base from V and 3 bases from J, with 10 bases between. CDR3 sequence (DNA): TGTGCCAGCAGCTTGAAGGTCAGCCACTATGGCTACACCTTC. It codes for CASSLKVSHYGYTF.

The V call is TRBV9, the J call TRBJ2-3; 8 nucleotides match TRBD2. CDR3 length: 16 residues. Trimming cost V 1 base and J 7 bases; bases outside gene matches: 11. The germline V gene encodes CDR1 SGDLS and CDR2 YYNGEE. The CDR3 sequence is CASSVNQRELLNTQYF. The CDR3 bases are TGTGCCAGCAGCGTAAACCAGCGGGAGCTGCTTAATACGCAGTATTTT.

The chain links TRBV7-2 to TRBJ2-2; either TRBD1 or TRBD2 may supply D (6 bases each). V shed 4 bases and J shed 4 bases, with 19 bases lying between them. The germline V gene encodes CDR1 SGHTA and CDR2 FQGNSA. The CDR3 contains 17 residues. The CDR3 is CASSSAKGVGGTGELFF. Written as DNA, the CDR3 is TGTGCCAGCAGCTCAGCCAAGGGGGTCGGGGGCACCGGGGAGCTGTTTTTT.

The gene calls are TRBV29-1 and TRBJ2-2; 11 nucleotides match TRBD2. The J segment lost 7 bases and the V segment lost 4 bases, leaving 5 bases of the junction unmatched. The CDR3 has 14 amino acids. Germline V gives CDR1 SQVTM, CDR2 ANQGSEA. CDR3 loop: CSVGLAGNIGELFF. The CDR3 nucleotides read TGCAGCGTTGGACTAGCGGGAAATATCGGGGAGCTGTTTTTT.

CDR3 sequence: CASSLVQGKPSSGANVLTF. The DNA for the CDR3 is TGTGCCAGCAGCTTAGTACAGGGCAAGCCCAGCTCTGGGGCCAACGTCCTGACTTTC. The chain carries TRBV11-2 and TRBJ2-6; tentatively, D is TRBD1 (6 bases). CDR3 size: 19 residues. V was trimmed by 1 base and J by 0 bases, leaving 16 bases between them. Per germline, CDR1 SGHAT and CDR2 FQNNGV.

The sample holds one count of this clone. V gene TRBV28 combines with J gene TRBJ1-1; D is possibly TRBD1 (6 bases). This CDR3 region has 15 residues. The germline CDR1 and CDR2 sequences are MDHEN and SYDVKM. Trimming left V 7 bases short and J 4 bases short, with 19 bases between. The CDR3 reads CASTVSTAGATEAFF. CDR3 coding DNA: TGTGCCAGCACCGTTAGTACGGCGGGGGCCACTGAAGCTTTCTTT.

Here the CDR3 DNA reads TGTGCCAGCAGCCTCGAAGAGGGCTCGCAGTTCTTC. Protein product: CASSLEEGSQFF. The V call is TRBV7-2, the J call TRBJ2-1, with a tentative D call TRBD2 (5 bases). CDR3 size: 12 residues. The germline V gene has CDR1 SGHTA and CDR2 FQGNSA. V was pared by 5 bases and J by 12 bases, with 14 bases between.

Written as DNA, the CDR3 is TGTGCCAGCAGCTTAGGCGGGGGGCCTTACAATGAGCAGTTCTTC. It codes for CASSLGGGPYNEQFF. The chain joins TRBV11-2 to TRBJ2-1; 8 nucleotides match TRBD2. The V and J ends lost 1 base and 4 bases, in that order; junction bases with no gene match: 3. This CDR3 comprises 15 residues. Germline lookup yields CDR1 SGHAT and CDR2 FQNNGV.

The V and J genes are TRBV30 and TRBJ1-5; D possibly corresponds to TRBD1 (6 bases). In germline, CDR1 is GTSNPN, CDR2 SVGIG (reference sequence). The CDR3 is 14 residues long. The V and J ends lost 0 bases and 7 bases respectively, with 13 bases between them. In DNA form, the CDR3 reads TGTGCCTGGAGTGTACCGGGGGGCGCGCAGCCCCAGCATTTT. This codes for CAWSVPGGAQPQHF.

This clone was detected only once. This chain connects TRBV5-1 to TRBJ2-2, with TRBD2 matching over 11 bases. Per the germline V gene, CDR1 is SGHRS and CDR2 is YFSETQ. The ends lost 1 base at V and 8 bases at J; junction bases unmatched: 1. The CDR3 extends over 14 amino acids. The CDR3 DNA reads as TGCGCCAGCAGCTTGCTAGCGGGAGGAGGGGAGCTGTTTTTT. It codes for CASSLLAGGGELFF.

This sequence joins TRBV11-3 and TRBJ1-1, with TRBD1 identical over 9 bases. The V segment lost 4 bases and the J segment 8 bases; nucleotides outside the gene matches: 2. Germline lookup yields CDR1 SGHNT and CDR2 YENEEA. The CDR3 length is 12 residues. CDR3 loop: CASSSGQGEAFF. The DNA for the CDR3 is TGTGCCAGCAGCTCCGGACAGGGGGAAGCTTTCTTT. The full variable domain, completed using reference TRBV11-3 and TRBJ1-1, is EAGVVQSPRYKIIEKKQPVAFWCNPISGHNTLYWYLQNLGQGPELLIRYENEEAVDDSQLPKDRFSAERLKGVDSTLKIQPAELGDSAVYLCASSSGQGEAFFGQGTRLTVV.